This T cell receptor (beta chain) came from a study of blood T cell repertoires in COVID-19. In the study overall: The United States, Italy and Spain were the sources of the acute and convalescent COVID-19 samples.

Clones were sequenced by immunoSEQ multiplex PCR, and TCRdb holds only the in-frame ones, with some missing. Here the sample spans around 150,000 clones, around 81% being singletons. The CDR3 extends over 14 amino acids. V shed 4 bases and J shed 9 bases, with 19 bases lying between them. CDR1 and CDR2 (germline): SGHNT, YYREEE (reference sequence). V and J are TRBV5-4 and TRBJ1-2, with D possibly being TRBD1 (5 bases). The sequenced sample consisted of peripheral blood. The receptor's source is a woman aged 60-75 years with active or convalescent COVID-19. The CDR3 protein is CASSPGGGVMSYTF. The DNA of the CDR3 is TGTGCCAGCAGCCCCGGTGGAGGGGTGATGAGCTACACCTTC.